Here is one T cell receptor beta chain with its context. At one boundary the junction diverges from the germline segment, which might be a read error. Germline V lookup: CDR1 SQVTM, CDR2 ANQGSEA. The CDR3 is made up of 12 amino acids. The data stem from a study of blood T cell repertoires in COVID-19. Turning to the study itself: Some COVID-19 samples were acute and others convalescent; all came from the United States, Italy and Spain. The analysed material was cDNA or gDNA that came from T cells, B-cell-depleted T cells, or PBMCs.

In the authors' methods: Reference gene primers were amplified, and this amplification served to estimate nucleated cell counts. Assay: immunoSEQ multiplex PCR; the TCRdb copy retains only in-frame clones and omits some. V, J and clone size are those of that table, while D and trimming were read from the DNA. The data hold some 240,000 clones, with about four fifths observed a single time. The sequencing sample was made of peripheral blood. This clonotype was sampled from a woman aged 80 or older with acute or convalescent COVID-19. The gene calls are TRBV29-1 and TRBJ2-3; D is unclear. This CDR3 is CTVRVSADTQYF. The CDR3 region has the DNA TGCACCGTTCGGGTCAGCGCAGATACGCAGTATTTT.